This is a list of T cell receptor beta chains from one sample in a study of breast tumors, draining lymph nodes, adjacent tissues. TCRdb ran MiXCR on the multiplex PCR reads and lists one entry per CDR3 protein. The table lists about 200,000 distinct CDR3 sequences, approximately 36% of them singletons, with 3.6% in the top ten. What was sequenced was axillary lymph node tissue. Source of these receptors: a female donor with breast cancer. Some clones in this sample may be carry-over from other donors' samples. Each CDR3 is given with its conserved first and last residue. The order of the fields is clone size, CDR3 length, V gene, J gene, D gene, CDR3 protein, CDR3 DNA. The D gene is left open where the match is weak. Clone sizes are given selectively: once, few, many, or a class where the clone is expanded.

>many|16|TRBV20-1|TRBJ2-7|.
CSARAPRRIALNEQYF
TGCAGTGCTAGAGCCCCCCGACGCATAGCCCTAAACGAGCAGTACTTC
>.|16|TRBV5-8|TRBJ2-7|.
CASSRGAADGSYEQYF
TGTGCCAGCAGCCGTGGGGCGGCAGATGGTTCCTACGAGCAGTACTTC
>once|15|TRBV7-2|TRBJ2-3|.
CASSLGPPGTDTQYF
TGTGCCAGCAGCTTAGGTCCTCCCGGGACAGATACGCAGTATTTT
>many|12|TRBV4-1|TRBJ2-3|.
CASSGGADTQYF
TGCGCCAGCAGCGGGGGTGCAGATACGCAGTATTTT
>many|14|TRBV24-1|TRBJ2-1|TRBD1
CATSAGTEPNEQFF
TGTGCCACCAGTGCCGGGACAGAGCCCAATGAGCAGTTCTTC
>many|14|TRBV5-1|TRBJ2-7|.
CASSSTPGNYEQYF
TGCGCCAGCAGCTCAACACCCGGAAACTACGAGCAGTACTTC
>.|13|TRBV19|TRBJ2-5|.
CASSTVGDQPQYF
TGTGCCAGTAGTACAGTGGGTGATCAGCCCCAGTACTTC
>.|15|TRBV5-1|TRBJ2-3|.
CASSPFWGSYNEQYF
TGCGCCAGCAGCCCGTTCTGGGGGTCCTACAATGAGCAGTATTTT
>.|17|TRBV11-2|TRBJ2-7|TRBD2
CASSLDGTSGTRMEQYF
TGTGCCAGCAGCTTGGATGGGACTAGCGGAACGAGGATGGAGCAGTACTTC
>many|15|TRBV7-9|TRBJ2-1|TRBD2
CASSDPGTSVYEQFF
TGTGCCAGCAGCGATCCCGGGACTAGCGTATATGAGCAGTTCTTC
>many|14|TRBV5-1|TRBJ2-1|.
CASSSNTWGGEQFF
TGCGCCAGCAGCTCCAACACATGGGGTGGTGAGCAGTTCTTC